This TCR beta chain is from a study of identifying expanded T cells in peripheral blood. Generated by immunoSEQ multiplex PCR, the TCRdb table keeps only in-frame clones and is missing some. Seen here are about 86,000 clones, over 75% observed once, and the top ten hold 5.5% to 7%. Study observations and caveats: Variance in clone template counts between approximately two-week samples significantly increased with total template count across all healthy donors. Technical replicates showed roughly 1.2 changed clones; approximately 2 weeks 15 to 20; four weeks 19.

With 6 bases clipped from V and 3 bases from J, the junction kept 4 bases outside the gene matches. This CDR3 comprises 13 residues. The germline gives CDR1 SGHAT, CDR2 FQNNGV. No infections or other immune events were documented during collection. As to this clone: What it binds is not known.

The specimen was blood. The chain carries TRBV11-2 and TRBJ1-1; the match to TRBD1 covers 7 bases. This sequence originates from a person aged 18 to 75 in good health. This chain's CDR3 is CASSPGTDTEAFF. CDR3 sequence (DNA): TGTGCCAGCAGTCCTGGGACAGACACTGAAGCTTTCTTT.